The text below deals with one T cell receptor (beta chain). The antigen is not known. This sample is part of a study of beta chain features in type 1 diabetes. The study, taken as a whole, reports: Patients showed naive, central memory and Treg TCRB repertoires that appeared more similar than those of healthy donors. A moderate, significant TCRB CDR3 shortening appeared in type 1 diabetes across four CD4+ subsets.

This CDR3 region has 15 residues. CDR1 is SGHTA and CDR2 is FQGNSA in the germline V gene. Trimming left V 1 base short and J 0 bases short, with 7 bases between. Via the markers CD45RO/CCR7/CD25/CD127/CD95/CD27, stem cell-like memory, regulatory, central memory and naive CD4+ cells were sorted. Reverse transcribing all isolated RNA meant expressed TCRB transcripts were sequenced. TCRdb's table, derived via immunoSEQ multiplex PCR, lists solely in-frame clones and lacks some. The sample records 140,000 to 150,000 clones, under 60% being singletons. Material: Tregs from blood. The rearrangement uses TRBV7-2 and TRBJ2-1; tentatively, D is TRBD1 (5 bases). This clonotype was sampled from a man aged 18 to 29 in good health. Here the CDR3 reads CASSLGQISYNEQFF. In DNA, the CDR3 is TGTGCCAGCAGCTTAGGACAGATCTCCTACAATGAGCAGTTCTTC.